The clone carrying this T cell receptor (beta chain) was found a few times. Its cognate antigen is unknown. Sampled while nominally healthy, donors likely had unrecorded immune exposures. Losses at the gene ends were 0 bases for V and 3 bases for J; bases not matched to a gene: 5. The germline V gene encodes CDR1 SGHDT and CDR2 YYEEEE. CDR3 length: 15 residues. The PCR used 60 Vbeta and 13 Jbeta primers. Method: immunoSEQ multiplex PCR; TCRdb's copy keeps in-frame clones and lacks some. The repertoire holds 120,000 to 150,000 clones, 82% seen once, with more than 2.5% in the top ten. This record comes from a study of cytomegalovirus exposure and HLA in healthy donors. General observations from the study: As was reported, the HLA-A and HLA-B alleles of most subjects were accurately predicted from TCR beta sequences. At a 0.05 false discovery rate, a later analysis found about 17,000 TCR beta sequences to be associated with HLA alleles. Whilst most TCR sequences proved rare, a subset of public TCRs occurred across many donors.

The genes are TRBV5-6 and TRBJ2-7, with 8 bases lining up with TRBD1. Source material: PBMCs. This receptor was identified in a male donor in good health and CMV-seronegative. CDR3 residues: CASSLANRGNYEQYF. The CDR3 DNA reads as TGTGCCAGCAGCTTGGCTAACAGGGGGAACTACGAGCAGTACTTC.